Listed here are 20 T cell receptor beta chains from one sample, sequenced in a study of blood T cells in healthy people across ages. PCR was performed a second time for about 6 to 11 cycles using a sample-barcoded 5' primer and a J-beta primer mix. TCRdb called the 5' RACE reads again in MiXCR, with one record for every CDR3 protein. The top ten clones hold approximately 17% of a sample with some 1 million distinct CDR3 sequences, 35% to 50% of them seen once. Specimen: blood. These receptors all stem from a woman between 55 and 75 years old in good health.

Here the CDR3 reads CSAEGPSYYEQYF. In nucleotides, the CDR3 is TGCAGTGCAGAGGGGCCTAGCTACTACGAGCAGTACTTC. J is TRBJ2-1 and V is TRBV20-1; D is tentatively TRBD1 or TRBD2 (5 bases each). The end of the DNA is better explained by TRBJ2-7, so the J call may be wrong. This CDR3 region has 13 residues. The germline CDR1 and CDR2 sequences are DFQATT and SNEGSKA (reference sequence).

This clonotype was observed at least ten times. V gene TRBV7-2 combines with J gene TRBJ2-4, with D tentatively TRBD2 (6 bases). The CDR3 loop spans 19 amino acids. V was pared by 5 bases and J by 0 bases, with 23 bases between. CDR1 and CDR2 from the germline V gene are SGHTA and FQGNSA. For the CDR3, the DNA is TGTGCCAGCAGCCCCCGCAGGTCCGGCGGGGTGATAGCCAAAAACATTCAGTACTTC. It yields the protein CASSPRRSGGVIAKNIQYF.

The chain links TRBV4-1 to TRBJ2-7; tentative D call: TRBD1 (5 bases). The germline V gene encodes CDR1 MGHRA and CDR2 YSYEKL. V lost 3 bases to trimming and J lost 7 bases, with 16 bases between them. This CDR3 spans 14 amino acids. The chain's CDR3 is CASSQVLGVGEQYF. The CDR3 nucleotides read TGCGCCAGCAGCCAGGTCCTAGGGGTCGGGGAGCAGTACTTC.

This clonotype was seen only a few times. The chain has TRBV7-9 and TRBJ2-1; D is unclear. The CDR3 is 15 amino acids. CDR1 and CDR2 (germline): SEHNR, FQNEAQ (reference sequence). V was pared by 8 bases and J by 6 bases, with 20 bases between. CDR3 amino acids: CASRLRPPVGNEQFF. In DNA form, the CDR3 reads TGTGCCAGCCGCCTTAGACCCCCTGTTGGCAATGAGCAGTTCTTC.

The V call is TRBV6-5, the J call TRBJ2-3; 8 bases match TRBD2. Germline V gene data show CDR1 as MNHEY and CDR2 as SVGAGI. This CDR3 has 14 amino acids. Unmatched junction bases numbered 5, after V lost 7 bases and J lost 2 bases. The CDR3 region is CASTPGGVTDTQYF. The DNA for the CDR3 is TGTGCCAGCACCCCGGGAGGGGTCACAGATACGCAGTATTTT.

This chain joins TRBV7-9 and TRBJ2-7, with 14 bases lining up with TRBD2. Trimming removed 5 bases from V and 6 bases from J; junction bases left unmatched: 15. Germline CDR1 and CDR2: SEHNR and FQNEAQ (reference sequence). The CDR3 length is 18 residues. CDR3 coding DNA: TGTGCCAGCAGCCCCGGGACTAGCGGGAGCTTATCTACCGGCGAGCAGTACTTC. This codes for CASSPGTSGSLSTGEQYF.

This clonotype was seen a handful of times. The chain links TRBV20-1 to TRBJ2-7; D uncertain. V was shortened by 4 bases and J by 3 bases, with 7 bases between the two germline ends. The CDR3 runs 11 residues. CDR1 DFQATT and CDR2 SNEGSKA come from the germline V gene (reference sequence). CDR3 loop: CSAKLFYEQYF. Here the CDR3 DNA reads TGCAGTGCTAAGCTCTTCTACGAGCAGTACTTC.

V usage is TRBV5-1 and J usage is TRBJ2-7, with D tentatively TRBD1 (5 bases). V dropped 0 bases and J dropped 7 bases, with 14 bases sitting between them. The germline gives CDR1 SGHRS, CDR2 YFSETQ. The CDR3 is made up of 14 amino acids. The CDR3 coding sequence is TGCGCCAGCAGCTTGGTCGTCAGGGCTAAGGAGCAGTACTTC. Translated, it gives CASSLVVRAKEQYF.

The rearrangement joins TRBV6-5 to TRBJ1-4, with D tentatively TRBD1 (6 bases). CDR3 length: 15 residues. The ends were cut back, 6 bases at V and 1 base at J, with 12 bases in the middle. Looked up from germline, CDR1 is MNHEY and CDR2 is SVGAGI. The CDR3 nucleotides are TGTGCCAGCAGCGCAACAGGGCTAACTAATGAAAAACTGTTTTTT. Translating it yields CASSATGLTNEKLFF.

This clonotype has only a few counts. At one of its ends the junction is not consistent with the germline gene, which may arise from a read error. The V call is TRBV3-1, the J call TRBJ2-1; D remains ambiguous. The CDR3 spans 11 residues. Germline loops: CDR1 LGHDT, CDR2 YNNKEL (reference sequence). The DNA for the CDR3 is TGTGCCAGCCGGTCCTTCAATGAGCAGTTCTTC. Translation gives CASRSFNEQFF.

The chain couples TRBV6-2 or TRBV6-3 to TRBJ2-2; TRBD1 might be the D (6 bases). CDR3 length equals 14 residues. CDR1 and CDR2 (germline): MNHEY, SVGEGT. V lost 8 bases to trimming and J lost 1 base, with 11 bases between them. The chain's CDR3 is CASLGTMNTGELFF. CDR3 bases: TGTGCCAGCCTTGGGACAATGAACACCGGGGAGCTGTTTTTT.

This clonotype is a singleton in its sample. CDR3 DNA sequence: TGTGCCAGCAGTCGAGTCGCGGACACAGATACGCAGTATTTT. Protein product: CASSRVADTDTQYF. The chain uses TRBV9 and TRBJ2-3, with D uncertain. Per the germline V gene, CDR1 is SGDLS and CDR2 is YYNGEE. V gave up 5 bases and J gave up 2 bases, with 12 bases separating them. The CDR3 loop spans 14 amino acids.

V is TRBV27 and J is TRBJ2-4, with 7 bases lining up with TRBD1. The end of the DNA is better explained by TRBJ2-7, so the J call may be wrong. The CDR3 runs 12 residues. In germline, CDR1 is MNHEY, CDR2 SMNVEV (reference sequence). CDR3 in DNA: TGTGCCAGCAGGGGACAGAAGAGCGAGCAGTACTTC. Its protein is CASRGQKSEQYF.

A single count supports this clonotype. The chain uses TRBV2 and TRBJ1-5, with 11 bases fitting TRBD1. Germline values: CDR1 SNHLY, CDR2 FYNNEI. Unmatched junction bases numbered 7, after V lost 6 bases and J lost 6 bases. The CDR3 covers 15 residues. The CDR3 nucleotides are TGTGCCAGCAGCCCCGGGACAGGGGGATCTCAGCCCCAGCATTTT. Residues: CASSPGTGGSQPQHF.

This clonotype was observed a few times. This chain links TRBV7-3 with TRBJ2-3; D is unclear. The CDR3 has 15 amino acids. With 2 bases removed from V and 5 bases from J, the gap between germline ends came to 14 bases. The germline gives CDR1 SGHTA, CDR2 FQGTGA. The CDR3 DNA reads as TGTGCCAGCAGCTTATACAATAGGGAAAGAGATACGCAGTATTTT. Translated, it gives CASSLYNRERDTQYF.

The chain combines TRBV18 with TRBJ2-5, with D tentatively TRBD2 (5 bases). V was pared by 4 bases and J by 11 bases, with 26 bases between. Germline V gene sequence: CDR1 KGHSH, CDR2 LQKENI. This CDR3 has 16 amino acids. Written as DNA, the CDR3 is TGTGCCAGCTCACTGAGAGGGAGCGTTCCCTACAATGAGCAGTACTTC. Protein product: CASSLRGSVPYNEQYF.

This clonotype came up a few times. The genes are TRBV6-5 and TRBJ2-7; D is unresolved. Germline V gene lookup returns CDR1 MNHEY and CDR2 SVGAGI. V lost 6 bases and J lost 0, with 9 bases in between. The CDR3 is 13 residues long. DNA of the CDR3: TGTGCCAGCAGATGGCGCGACTCCTACGAGCAGTACTTC. Its protein is CASRWRDSYEQYF.

CDR3 sequence (DNA): TGTGCCACCTTCCAGGGGGCCTATGACGAGCAGTACTTC. It encodes CATFQGAYDEQYF. V is TRBV6-2 or TRBV6-3 and J is TRBJ2-5, with 8 bases fitting TRBD1. Matching the DNA end better, TRBJ2-7 makes the J call doubtful. The CDR3 contains 13 residues. Germline CDR1 MNHEY, CDR2 SVGEGT.

The table lists this clonotype with a count of one. The chain combines TRBV27 with TRBJ1-2; D gene uncertain. V lost 5 bases to trimming and J lost 8 bases, with 15 bases between them. Germline V CDR1 and CDR2: MNHEY, SMNVEV (reference sequence). This CDR3 region has 13 residues. CDR3 DNA sequence: TGTGCCAGCAGTGCTTCTCTGGGTTGCGGCTACACCTTC. Amino acid sequence: CASSASLGCGYTF.

This clonotype has just one count. Relative to the germline gene, one junction end is altered; a read error may explain this. The chain is built from TRBV4-2 and TRBJ2-1; D ambiguous. CDR3 length: 16 residues. The germline gives CDR1 LGHNA, CDR2 YNFKEQ. The CDR3 sequence is CASSQEASDPTNGQFF. Here the CDR3 DNA reads TGTGCCAGCAGCCAAGAGGCCAGCGATCCTACAAATGGGCAGTTCTTC.